This T cell receptor beta chain was sequenced during a study of shared clonotypes between healthy human individuals. This clone was seen just once. Generated by immunoSEQ multiplex PCR, the TCRdb table keeps only in-frame clones and is missing some. The sample shows about 2,200,000 clones, roughly 91% of them seen only once. Positive CCR7 selection of CD45RO-negative cells yielded the naive CD8 cells, and terminally differentiated effector memory CD45RA+ cells were excluded. None of the donors, who were healthy HIV-negative adults, had recently had acute infections or vaccinations. Sequenced material: naive CD8+ T cells from PBMCs. This receptor was taken from a man aged 18-30 years in good health. Some clones in this sample may be carry-over from other donors' samples.

In DNA form, the CDR3 reads TGTGCCAGCAGCAAAGGGTGGACAGGGGCTCAAGGGTCTAATCAGCCCCAGCATTTT. It codes for CASSKGWTGAQGSNQPQHF. The chain has TRBV21-1 and TRBJ1-5; the table names TRBD1, a call not compared with the DNA. TRBV21-1 is annotated as a pseudogene. CDR3 length: 19 residues.